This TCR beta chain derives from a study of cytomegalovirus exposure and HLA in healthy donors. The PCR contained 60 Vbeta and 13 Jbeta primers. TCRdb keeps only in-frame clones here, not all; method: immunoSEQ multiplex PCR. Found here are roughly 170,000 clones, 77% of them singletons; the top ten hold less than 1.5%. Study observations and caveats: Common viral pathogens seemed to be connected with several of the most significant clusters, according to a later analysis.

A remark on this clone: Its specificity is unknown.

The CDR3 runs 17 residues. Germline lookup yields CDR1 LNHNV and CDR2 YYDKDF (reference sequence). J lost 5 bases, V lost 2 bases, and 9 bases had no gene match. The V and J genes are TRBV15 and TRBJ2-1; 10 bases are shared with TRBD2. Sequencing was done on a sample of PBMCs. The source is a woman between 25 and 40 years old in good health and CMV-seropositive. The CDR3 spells CATSRSAGGPFNNEQFF. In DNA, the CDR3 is TGTGCCACCAGCAGATCAGCGGGAGGGCCTTTTAACAATGAGCAGTTCTTC. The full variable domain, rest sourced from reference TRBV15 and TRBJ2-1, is DAMVIQNPRYQVTQFGKPVTLSCSQTLNHNVMYWYQQKSSQAPKLLFHYYDKDFNNEADTPDNFQSRRPNTSFCFLDIRSPGLGDTAMYLCATSRSAGGPFNNEQFFGPGTRLTVL.